Shown below are 14 T cell receptor beta chains from a single sample sequenced in a study of shared clonotypes between healthy human individuals. CD8 cells regarded as naive lacked CD45RO, were positively chosen for CCR7, and omitted terminally differentiated effector memory CD45RA+ cells. This table comes from immunoSEQ multiplex PCR, and its TCRdb copy is limited to in-frame clones, with some not included. The table lists millions of clones, approximately 94% of them singletons. The source material was naive CD8+ T cells sorted from blood. The receptors derive from a man younger than 35 in good health.

The V and J genes are TRBV7-9 and TRBJ1-1; a possible D gene is TRBD1 (6 bases). The length of the CDR3 is 16 residues. Trimming stripped 5 bases from V and 2 bases from J, with 18 bases between. From germline, CDR1 is SEHNR and CDR2 FQNEAQ (reference sequence). As DNA, the CDR3 is TGTGCCAGCAGCCTGGGGGGGCTGAGCCCCAACACTGAAGCTTTCTTT. The encoded protein is CASSLGGLSPNTEAFF.

The chain links TRBV19 to TRBJ1-6; TRBD1 matches 7 bases. The V gene end was trimmed by 5 bases and the J gene end by 7 bases; junction bases not matched to a gene: 11. Germline V gene sequence: CDR1 LNHDA, CDR2 SQIVND (reference sequence). This CDR3 spans 16 amino acids. The CDR3 DNA is TGTGCCAGTAGTGCATCTCCAACAGGGGTCAATTCACCCCTCCACTTT. Protein product: CASSASPTGVNSPLHF. The variable domain in full, completed from reference TRBV19 and TRBJ1-6, reads DGGITQSPKYLFRKEGQNVTLSCEQNLNHDAMYWYRQDPGQGLRLIYYSQIVNDFQKGDIAEGYSVSREKKESFPLTVTSAQKNPTAFYLCASSASPTGVNSPLHFGNGTRLTVT.

Worth noting for this clone: Other DNA sequences in the sample encode the same CDR3. This chain connects TRBV9 to TRBJ2-7; 8 nucleotides align to TRBD2. This CDR3 spans 14 amino acids. V lost 2 bases to trimming and J lost 3 bases; unmatched junction nucleotides: 4. CDR1 SGDLS and CDR2 YYNGEE come from the germline V gene. This CDR3 reads CASSVEREGYEQYF. The CDR3 DNA sequence: TGTGCCAGCAGCGTCGAACGGGAGGGCTACGAGCAGTACTTC.

Regarding this clone: At the DNA level, this CDR3 is encoded by other sequences in the same sample as well. The chain links TRBV7-9 to TRBJ2-1; D tentatively reads TRBD1 or TRBD2 (6 bases each). CDR3 size: 13 residues. Germline V lookup: CDR1 SEHNR, CDR2 FQNEAQ (reference sequence). V lost 4 bases to trimming and J lost 7 bases, with 11 bases between them. CDR3 in DNA: TGTGCCAGCAGCTCACAAGGGGGGAATGAGCAGTTCTTC. Protein: CASSSQGGNEQFF.

To note about this clone: Other DNA variants within this sample encode the same CDR3. The chain is built from TRBV19 and TRBJ2-7; weak D call: TRBD2 (5 bases). Germline CDR1 and CDR2: LNHDA and SQIVND (reference sequence). The CDR3 covers 14 residues. Between the trimmed V and J ends, which lost 1 base and 0 bases, there was a span of 7 bases. CDR3 amino acids: CASSIGGNSYEQYF. For the CDR3, the DNA is TGTGCCAGTAGTATAGGAGGGAACTCCTACGAGCAGTACTTC. The full variable domain, completed using reference TRBV19 and TRBJ2-7, is DGGITQSPKYLFRKEGQNVTLSCEQNLNHDAMYWYRQDPGQGLRLIYYSQIVNDFQKGDIAEGYSVSREKKESFPLTVTSAQKNPTAFYLCASSIGGNSYEQYFGPGTRLTVT.

The CDR3 loop reads CASSPQNTDTQYF. The CDR3 DNA sequence: TGTGCCAGCAGTCCTCAAAACACAGATACGCAGTATTTT. The chain joins TRBV6-5 to TRBJ2-3; D remains ambiguous. V shed 5 bases and J shed 2 bases, with 8 bases lying between them. This CDR3 has 13 residues. Germline V lookup: CDR1 MNHEY, CDR2 SVGAGI.

The J gene is TRBJ1-5, the V gene TRBV27; 9 bases are shared with TRBD1. Trimming took 7 bases from V and 7 from J; bases not matched to a gene: 5. CDR3 length: 13 amino acids. Germline CDR1 and CDR2: MNHEY and SMNVEV (reference sequence). Here the CDR3 DNA reads TGTGCCAGCAAGGGACAGGGCGACCAGCCCCAGCATTTT. Its translation: CASKGQGDQPQHF.

The chain is built from TRBV27 and TRBJ2-3; D not resolved. This CDR3 contains 15 residues. The germline V gene encodes CDR1 MNHEY and CDR2 SMNVEV (reference sequence). Trimming took 7 bases from V and 2 from J, leaving 16 bases between them. The CDR3 is CASTVAVTATDTQYF. CDR3 nucleotide sequence: TGTGCCAGCACCGTCGCGGTGACTGCCACAGATACGCAGTATTTT.

The genes are TRBV6-5 and TRBJ1-2, with D possibly matching TRBD1 (5 bases). Germline assignment: CDR1 MNHEY and CDR2 SVGAGI. V lost 0 bases and J lost 7, with 15 bases in between. The CDR3 totals 15 residues. CDR3 DNA sequence: TGTGCCAGCAGTTACTCGTTGTCCCCAGGGAGTGGCTACACCTTC. It yields the protein CASSYSLSPGSGYTF.

V is TRBV21-1 and J is TRBJ2-7; TRBD2 is taken as the D call from the table, unchecked against the DNA. TRBV21-1 is a pseudogene segment. The CDR3 loop spans 15 amino acids. In DNA form, the CDR3 reads TGTGCCAGCAGCCCTAGCCGGGTTACCCTACGGGAGCAGTACTTC. Its translation: CASSPSRVTLREQYF.

This chain connects TRBV5-4 to TRBJ2-3; D remains ambiguous. Per germline, CDR1 SGHNT and CDR2 YYREEE (reference sequence). The CDR3 spans 16 residues. The ends were cut back, 1 base at V and 6 bases at J, with 18 bases in the middle. CDR3 bases: TGTGCCAGCAGCTTGAGAATGGGCCCCACCCGGGATACGCAGTATTTT. Translation: CASSLRMGPTRDTQYF.

The V gene is TRBV7-8, the J gene TRBJ1-2; D possibly corresponds to TRBD1 (5 bases). The germline V and J ends were trimmed by 5 bases and 2 bases, with 18 bases remaining between them. Germline lookup yields CDR1 SGHVS and CDR2 FQNEAQ. The CDR3 contains 16 residues. CDR3 sequence reads: CASSEGLALANYGYTF. The CDR3 DNA sequence: TGTGCCAGCAGCGAGGGACTGGCCCTCGCCAACTATGGCTACACCTTC.

This sequence joins TRBV28 and TRBJ2-5; D is unresolved. CDR3 size: 17 residues. V was trimmed by 3 bases and J by 5 bases, leaving 22 bases between them. In germline, CDR1 is MDHEN, CDR2 SYDVKM. CDR3 residues: CASSLADQQGPRETQYF. The CDR3 DNA reads TGTGCCAGCAGTTTGGCCGATCAGCAAGGGCCTCGGGAGACCCAGTACTTC.

The genes are TRBV28 and TRBJ1-2; no reliable D call. V lost 5 bases, J lost 4 bases, and 8 bases lay in between. The CDR3 runs 12 residues. CDR1 MDHEN and CDR2 SYDVKM come from the germline V gene. The CDR3 sequence is CASSSSAYGYTF. Here the CDR3 DNA reads TGTGCCAGCAGTAGTTCGGCCTATGGCTACACCTTC.